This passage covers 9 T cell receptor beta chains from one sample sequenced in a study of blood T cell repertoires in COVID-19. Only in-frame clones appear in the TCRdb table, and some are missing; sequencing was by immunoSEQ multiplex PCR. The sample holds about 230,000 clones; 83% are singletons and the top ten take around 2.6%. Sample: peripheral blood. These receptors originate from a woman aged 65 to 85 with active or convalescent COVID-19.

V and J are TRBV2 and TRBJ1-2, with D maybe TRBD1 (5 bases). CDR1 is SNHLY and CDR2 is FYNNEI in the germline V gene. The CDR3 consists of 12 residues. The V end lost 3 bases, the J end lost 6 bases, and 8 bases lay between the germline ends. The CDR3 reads CASSDPGHGYTF. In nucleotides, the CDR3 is TGTGCCAGCAGTGATCCAGGGCATGGCTACACCTTC.

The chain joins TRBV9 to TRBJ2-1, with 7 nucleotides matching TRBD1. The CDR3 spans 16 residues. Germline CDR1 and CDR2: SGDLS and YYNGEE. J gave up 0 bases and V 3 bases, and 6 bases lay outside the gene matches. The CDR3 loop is CASSADRVSSYNEQFF. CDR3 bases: TGTGCCAGCAGCGCCGACAGGGTGAGCTCCTACAATGAGCAGTTCTTC.

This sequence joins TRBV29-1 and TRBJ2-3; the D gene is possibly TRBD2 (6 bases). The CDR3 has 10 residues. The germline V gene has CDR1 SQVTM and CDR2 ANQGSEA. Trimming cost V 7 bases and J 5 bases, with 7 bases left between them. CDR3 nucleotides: TGCAGCGGGAGGGTAGATACGCAGTATTTT. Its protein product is CSGRVDTQYF.

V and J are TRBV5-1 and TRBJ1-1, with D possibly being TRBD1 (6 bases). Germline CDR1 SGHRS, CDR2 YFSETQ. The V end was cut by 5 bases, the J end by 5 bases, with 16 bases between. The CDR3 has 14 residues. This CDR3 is CASSADGGGTEAFF. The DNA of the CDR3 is TGCGCCAGCAGTGCTGATGGGGGCGGGACTGAAGCTTTCTTT.

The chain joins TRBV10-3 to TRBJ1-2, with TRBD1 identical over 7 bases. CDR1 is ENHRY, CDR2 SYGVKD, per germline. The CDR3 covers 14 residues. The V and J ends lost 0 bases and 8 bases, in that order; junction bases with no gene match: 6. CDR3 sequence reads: CAISESGTDGGYTF. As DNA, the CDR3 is TGTGCCATCAGTGAGTCGGGGACAGATGGAGGCTACACCTTC.

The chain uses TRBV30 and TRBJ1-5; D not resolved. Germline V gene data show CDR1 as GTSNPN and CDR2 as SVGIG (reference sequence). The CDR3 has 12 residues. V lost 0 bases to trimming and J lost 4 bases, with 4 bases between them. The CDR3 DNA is TGTGCCTGGAGTGTTAGTAATCAGCCCCAGCATTTT. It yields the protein CAWSVSNQPQHF.

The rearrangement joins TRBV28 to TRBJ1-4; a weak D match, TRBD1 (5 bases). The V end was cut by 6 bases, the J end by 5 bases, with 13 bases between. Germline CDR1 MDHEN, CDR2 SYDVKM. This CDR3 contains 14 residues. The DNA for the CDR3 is TGTGCCAGCAGGGGCGGGACTTTCAATGAAAAACTGTTTTTT. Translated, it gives CASRGGTFNEKLFF.

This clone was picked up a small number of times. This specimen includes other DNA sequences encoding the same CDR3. CDR3 sequence (DNA): TGTGCCAGCAGCTTAGGGCAGGGGAACACCGGGGAGCTGTTTTTT. It encodes CASSLGQGNTGELFF. This chain links TRBV7-3 with TRBJ2-2, with D maybe TRBD1 (5 bases). CDR3 length equals 15 residues. Germline V gene lookup returns CDR1 SGHTA and CDR2 FQGTGA. Trimming pared 2 bases from V and 1 base from J, leaving 8 bases between.

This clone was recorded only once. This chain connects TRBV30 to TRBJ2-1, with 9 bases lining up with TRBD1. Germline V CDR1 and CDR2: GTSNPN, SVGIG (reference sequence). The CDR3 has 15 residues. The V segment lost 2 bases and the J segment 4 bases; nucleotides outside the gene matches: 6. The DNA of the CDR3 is TGTGCCTGGAGTACCGGGACAGGGACATACAATGAGCAGTTCTTC. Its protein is CAWSTGTGTYNEQFF.